What follows are 16 T cell receptor beta chains derived from one specimen sequenced in a study of cytomegalovirus exposure and HLA in healthy donors. In the PCR, 60 Vbeta and 13 Jbeta primers were used. The repertoire was sequenced with immunoSEQ multiplex PCR; TCRdb's copy has only in-frame clones and lacks some. The sample shows about 250,000 clones, around 90% of them seen only once. Sequenced: PBMCs. The receptors were gathered from a girl aged 2-10 years in good health and CMV-seronegative.

Worth noting for this clone: Sequence at one end of the junction differs from germline and may be a read error. The V and J genes are TRBV7-7 and TRBJ2-5; no firm D call. The CDR3 contains 12 residues. CDR1 and CDR2 (germline): SSHAT, FNYEAQ (reference sequence). CDR3 loop: CASSHAEETQYF. In DNA, the CDR3 is TGTGCTAGCAGCCATGCCGAGGAGACCCAGTACTTC.

This chain uses TRBV27 with TRBJ1-1; D not resolved. The V and J ends lost 3 bases and 3 bases respectively, with 17 bases between them. The germline CDR1 and CDR2 sequences are MNHEY and SMNVEV (reference sequence). The CDR3 loop spans 16 amino acids. The DNA for the CDR3 is TGTGCCAGCAGTTTGACCCAGGCCGGTCAGGACACTGAAGCTTTCTTT. It yields the protein CASSLTQAGQDTEAFF.

The rearrangement joins TRBV5-4 to TRBJ2-7, with a tentative D call TRBD1 (6 bases). Per germline, CDR1 SGHNT and CDR2 YYREEE (reference sequence). This CDR3 has 13 amino acids. Trimming shortened V by 4 bases and J by 2 bases, and 10 bases separated the two germline ends. The CDR3 reads CASSHGTTYEQYF. DNA of the CDR3: TGTGCCAGCAGCCACGGGACAACCTACGAGCAGTACTTC.

The count of this clone is one. The gene calls are TRBV28 and TRBJ2-7, with TRBD1 matching over 8 bases. V lost 10 bases, J lost 4 bases, and 12 bases stayed unmatched. The CDR3 runs to 14 residues. CDR1 is MDHEN, CDR2 SYDVKM, per germline. The CDR3 here is CAISPGQGLYEQYF. CDR3 DNA: TGTGCCATCTCCCCCGGACAGGGCCTGTACGAGCAGTACTTC.

A remark on this clone: This same CDR3 is encoded by further DNA sequences in the sample. The V and J genes are TRBV19 and TRBJ1-1, with D tentatively TRBD1 (5 bases). The germline V gene encodes CDR1 LNHDA and CDR2 SQIVND (reference sequence). CDR3 length: 13 residues. Trimming took off 4 bases at V and 1 base at J, with 7 bases between the two ends. The CDR3 loop reads CASSSTGNTEAFF. As DNA, the CDR3 is TGTGCCAGTAGTAGTACAGGGAACACTGAAGCTTTCTTT.

This clone was counted a few times. This chain links TRBV2 with TRBJ1-4, with 8 bases aligning to TRBD1. V lost 5 bases to trimming and J lost 11 bases; unmatched junction nucleotides: 4. The CDR3 is made up of 12 amino acids. Germline values: CDR1 SNHLY, CDR2 FYNNEI. CDR3 in DNA: TGTGCCAGCAGTCAACAGGGGGAGAAACTGTTTTTT. It codes for CASSQQGEKLFF.

This chain connects TRBV7-2 to TRBJ2-5; D might be TRBD2 (5 bases). CDR3 size: 14 residues. Germline V gene data show CDR1 as SGHTA and CDR2 as FQGNSA. V was clipped by 5 bases and J by 10 bases, with 20 bases between them. This CDR3 reads CASSPPGRTEGQYF. In nucleotides, the CDR3 is TGTGCCAGCAGCCCCCCGGGCAGGACCGAGGGCCAGTACTTC.

V and J are TRBV30 and TRBJ2-1; a weak D match, TRBD1 (6 bases). Per the germline V gene, CDR1 is GTSNPN and CDR2 is SVGIG (reference sequence). Trimming pared 4 bases from V and 15 bases from J, leaving 16 bases between. The CDR3 is made up of 11 amino acids. Here the CDR3 reads CAWKGPQGWFF. CDR3 nucleotide sequence: TGTGCCTGGAAGGGACCCCAGGGGTGGTTCTTC.

This chain links TRBV15 with TRBJ2-7, with 7 bases aligning to TRBD2. The CDR3 loop spans 16 amino acids. J was trimmed by 4 bases and V by 0 bases; bases with no gene match: 9. CDR1 and CDR2 from the germline V gene are LNHNV and YYDKDF (reference sequence). For the CDR3, the DNA is TGTGCCACCAGCAGAGATCTGGGCGGGAGTAGGTACGAGCAGTACTTC. The encoded protein is CATSRDLGGSRYEQYF.

V is TRBV5-4 and J is TRBJ1-2, with D hard to call. V was clipped by 4 bases and J by 5 bases, with 21 bases between them. CDR1 SGHNT and CDR2 YYREEE come from the germline V gene (reference sequence). CDR3 size: 16 residues. CDR3 sequence reads: CASSPARARGGYGYTF. The CDR3 bases are TGTGCCAGCAGCCCCGCCCGGGCTCGGGGTGGGTATGGCTACACCTTC.

The chain links TRBV10-3 to TRBJ1-5, with 7 bases aligning to TRBD1. CDR1 is ENHRY, CDR2 SYGVKD, per germline. The V gene end was trimmed by 3 bases and the J gene end by 7 bases; junction bases not matched to a gene: 9. CDR3 length equals 15 residues. In DNA form, the CDR3 reads TGTGCCATCAGTGACCCCGGGGCCAGGGGGCAGCCCCAGCATTTT. Its translation is CAISDPGARGQPQHF.

V usage is TRBV28 and J usage is TRBJ2-7; weak D call: TRBD2 (6 bases). Trimming cost V 7 bases and J 2 bases, with 15 bases left between them. Germline V lookup: CDR1 MDHEN, CDR2 SYDVKM. This CDR3 has 14 amino acids. The CDR3, as DNA: TGTGCCAGCACCACGGGGGACCCAACCTACGAGCAGTACTTC. It is translated as CASTTGDPTYEQYF.

V is TRBV10-1 and J is TRBJ2-1, with 8 nucleotides matching TRBD1. Looked up from germline, CDR1 is WNHNN and CDR2 is SYGVQD (reference sequence). The CDR3 is 16 residues long. The J segment lost 3 bases and the V segment lost 0 bases, leaving 4 bases of the junction unmatched. CDR3 protein: CASSESWTGSYNEQFF. CDR3 coding DNA: TGCGCCAGCAGTGAGTCTTGGACAGGGAGCTACAATGAGCAGTTCTTC.

This chain uses TRBV28 with TRBJ1-4; 8 positions agree with TRBD1. The V and J ends lost 6 bases and 8 bases, in that order; junction bases with no gene match: 8. Looked up from germline, CDR1 is MDHEN and CDR2 is SYDVKM. The CDR3 has 14 residues. In DNA, the CDR3 is TGTGCCAGCAGAACGGACAGGGTGTGGGAAAAACTGTTTTTT. It yields the protein CASRTDRVWEKLFF.

The chain uses TRBV5-6 and TRBJ2-1; weak D call: TRBD1 (5 bases). The CDR3 has 15 residues. Deletions cut 2 bases from V and 4 bases from J, with 13 bases between. In germline, CDR1 is SGHDT, CDR2 YYEEEE. The CDR3 DNA reads as TGTGCCAGCAGCTTTGGTCAGGGTGCGTACAATGAGCAGTTCTTC. It yields the protein CASSFGQGAYNEQFF.

This sequence joins TRBV2 and TRBJ1-5; no clear D gene. V was pared by 5 bases and J by 0 bases, with 8 bases between. CDR1 is SNHLY and CDR2 is FYNNEI in the germline V gene. The CDR3 loop spans 14 amino acids. Here the CDR3 DNA reads TGTGCCAGCAGTAACAACTATAGCAATCAGCCCCAGCATTTT. Protein sequence: CASSNNYSNQPQHF.